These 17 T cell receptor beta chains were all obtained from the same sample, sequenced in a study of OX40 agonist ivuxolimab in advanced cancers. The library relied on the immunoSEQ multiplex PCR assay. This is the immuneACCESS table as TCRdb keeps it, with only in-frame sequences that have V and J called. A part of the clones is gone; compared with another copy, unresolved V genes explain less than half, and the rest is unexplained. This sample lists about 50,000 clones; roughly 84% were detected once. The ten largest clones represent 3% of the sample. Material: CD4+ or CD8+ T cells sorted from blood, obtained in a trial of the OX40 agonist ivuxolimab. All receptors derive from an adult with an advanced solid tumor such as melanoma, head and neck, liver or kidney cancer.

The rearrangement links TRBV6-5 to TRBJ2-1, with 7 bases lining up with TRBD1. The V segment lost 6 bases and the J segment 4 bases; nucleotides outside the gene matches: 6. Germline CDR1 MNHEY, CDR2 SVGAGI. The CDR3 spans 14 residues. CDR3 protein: CASSDRDSYNEQFF. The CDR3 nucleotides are TGTGCCAGCAGCGACCGGGACAGTTACAATGAGCAGTTCTTC.

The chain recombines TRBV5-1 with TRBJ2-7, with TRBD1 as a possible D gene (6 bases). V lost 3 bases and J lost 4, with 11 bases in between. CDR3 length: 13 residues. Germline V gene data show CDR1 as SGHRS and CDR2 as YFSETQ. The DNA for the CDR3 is TGCGCCAGCAGCTCGCAGGGGTCGTACGAGCAGTACTTC. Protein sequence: CASSSQGSYEQYF.

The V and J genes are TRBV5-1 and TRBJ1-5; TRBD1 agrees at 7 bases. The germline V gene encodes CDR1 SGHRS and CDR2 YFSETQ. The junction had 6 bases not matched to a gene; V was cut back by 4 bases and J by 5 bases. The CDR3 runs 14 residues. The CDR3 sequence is CASSVTGQDQPQHF. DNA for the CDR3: TGCGCCAGCAGCGTGACAGGGCAGGATCAGCCCCAGCATTTT.

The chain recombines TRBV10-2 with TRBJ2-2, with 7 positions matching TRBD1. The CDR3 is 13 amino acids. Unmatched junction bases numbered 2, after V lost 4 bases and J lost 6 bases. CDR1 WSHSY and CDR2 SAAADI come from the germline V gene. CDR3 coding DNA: TGCGCCAGCAGTGTAGGGGGCGCCGGGGAGCTGTTTTTT. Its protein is CASSVGGAGELFF.

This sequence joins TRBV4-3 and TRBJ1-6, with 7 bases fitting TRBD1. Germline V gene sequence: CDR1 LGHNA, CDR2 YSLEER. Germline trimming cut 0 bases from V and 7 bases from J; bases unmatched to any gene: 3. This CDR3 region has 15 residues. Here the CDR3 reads CASSQEGRGNSPLHF. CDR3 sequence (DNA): TGCGCCAGCAGCCAAGAGGGCAGGGGGAATTCACCCCTCCACTTT.

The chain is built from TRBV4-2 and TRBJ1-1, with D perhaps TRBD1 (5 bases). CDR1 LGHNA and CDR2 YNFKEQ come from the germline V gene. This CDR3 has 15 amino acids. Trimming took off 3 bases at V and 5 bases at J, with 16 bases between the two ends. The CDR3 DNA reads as TGTGCCAGCAGCCAGACCTTTGGGGGGTCGACTGAAGCTTTCTTT. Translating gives CASSQTFGGSTEAFF.

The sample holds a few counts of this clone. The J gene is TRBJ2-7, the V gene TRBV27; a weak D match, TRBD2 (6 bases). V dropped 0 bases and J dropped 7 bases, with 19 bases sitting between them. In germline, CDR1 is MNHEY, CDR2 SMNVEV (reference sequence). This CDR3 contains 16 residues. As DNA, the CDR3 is TGTGCCAGCAGTTTATCTTTACCTGGGACTCCCGGGGAGCAGTACTTC. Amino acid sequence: CASSLSLPGTPGEQYF.

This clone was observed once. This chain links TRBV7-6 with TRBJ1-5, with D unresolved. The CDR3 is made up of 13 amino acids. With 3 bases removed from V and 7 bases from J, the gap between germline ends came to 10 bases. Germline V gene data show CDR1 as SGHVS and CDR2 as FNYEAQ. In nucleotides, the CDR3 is TGTGCCAGCAGCTTGGGGTTGGAGCAGCCCCAGCATTTT. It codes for CASSLGLEQPQHF.

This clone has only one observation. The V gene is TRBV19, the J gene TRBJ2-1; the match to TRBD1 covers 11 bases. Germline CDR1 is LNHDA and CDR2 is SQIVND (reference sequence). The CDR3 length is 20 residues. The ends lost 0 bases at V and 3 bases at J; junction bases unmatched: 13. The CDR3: CASSIDRRTGGPLGYNEQFF. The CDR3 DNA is TGTGCCAGTAGTATAGATCGCCGGACAGGGGGCCCTCTCGGCTACAATGAGCAGTTCTTC.

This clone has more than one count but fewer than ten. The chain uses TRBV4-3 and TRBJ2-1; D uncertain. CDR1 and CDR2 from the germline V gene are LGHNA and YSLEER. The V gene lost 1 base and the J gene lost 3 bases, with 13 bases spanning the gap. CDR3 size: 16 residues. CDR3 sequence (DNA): TGCGCCAGCAGCCAAGTCGGGCTAGTTAGCTACAATGAGCAGTTCTTC. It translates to CASSQVGLVSYNEQFF.

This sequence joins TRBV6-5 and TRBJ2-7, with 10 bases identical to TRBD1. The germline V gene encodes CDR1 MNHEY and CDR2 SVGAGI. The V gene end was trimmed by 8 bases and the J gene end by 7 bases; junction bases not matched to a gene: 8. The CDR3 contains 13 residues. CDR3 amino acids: CASRRQGAGEQYF. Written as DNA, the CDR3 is TGTGCCAGCCGGCGACAGGGGGCAGGTGAGCAGTACTTC.

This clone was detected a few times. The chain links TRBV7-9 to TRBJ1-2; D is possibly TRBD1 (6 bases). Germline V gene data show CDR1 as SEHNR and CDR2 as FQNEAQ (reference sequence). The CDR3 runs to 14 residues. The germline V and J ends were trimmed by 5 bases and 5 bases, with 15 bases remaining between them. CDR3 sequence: CASSLQGLDYGYTF. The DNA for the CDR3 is TGTGCCAGCAGCCTACAGGGTTTGGATTATGGCTACACCTTC.

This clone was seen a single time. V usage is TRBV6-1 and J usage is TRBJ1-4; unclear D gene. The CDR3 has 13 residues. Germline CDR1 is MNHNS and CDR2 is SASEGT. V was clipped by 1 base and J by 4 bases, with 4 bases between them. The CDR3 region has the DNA TGTGCCAGCAGTGAAGGTGGTAATGAAAAACTGTTTTTT. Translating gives CASSEGGNEKLFF.

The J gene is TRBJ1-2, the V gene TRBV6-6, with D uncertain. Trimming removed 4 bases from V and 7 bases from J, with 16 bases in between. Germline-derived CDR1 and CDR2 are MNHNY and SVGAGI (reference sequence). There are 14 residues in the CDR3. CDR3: CASSSETRAAGYTF. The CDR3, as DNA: TGTGCCAGCAGTTCCGAGACCCGGGCCGCTGGCTACACCTTC.

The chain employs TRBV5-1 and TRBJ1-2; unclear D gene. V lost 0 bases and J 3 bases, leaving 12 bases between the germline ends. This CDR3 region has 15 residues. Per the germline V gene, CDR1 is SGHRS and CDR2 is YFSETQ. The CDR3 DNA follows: TGCGCCAGCAGCTTGGATGTGGGCTCCCACTATGGCTACACCTTC. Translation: CASSLDVGSHYGYTF.

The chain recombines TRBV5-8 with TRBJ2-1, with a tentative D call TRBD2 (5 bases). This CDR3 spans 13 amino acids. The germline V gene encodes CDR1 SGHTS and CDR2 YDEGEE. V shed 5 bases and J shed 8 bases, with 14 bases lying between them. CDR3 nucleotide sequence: TGTGCCAGCAGTTACCGGCGGGTCTATGAGCAGTTCTTC. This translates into CASSYRRVYEQFF.

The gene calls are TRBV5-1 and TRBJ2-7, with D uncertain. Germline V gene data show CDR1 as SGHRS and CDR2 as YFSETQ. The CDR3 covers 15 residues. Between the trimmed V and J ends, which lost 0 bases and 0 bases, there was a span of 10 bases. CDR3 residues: CASSLVSSPSYEQYF. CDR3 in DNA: TGCGCCAGCAGCTTGGTGTCTTCACCCTCCTACGAGCAGTACTTC.